This entry lists 11 T cell receptor beta chains sequenced from one sample in a study of T-cell reconstitution after alpha-beta-depleted transplantation in children. Researchers prepared the TCRbeta library using unique molecular identifiers, the study reports. TCRdb itself ran the PCR reads through MiXCR, one entry per CDR3 protein. In the table there are about 420,000 distinct CDR3 sequences, about 16% of which are singletons. The starting material was PBMCs, mostly from graft donor cells, obtained 360 days after TCRalphabeta/CD19-depleted stem cell transplant. Every receptor here comes from a boy younger than two who had a stem cell transplant for Wiskott-Aldrich syndrome, so the T cells may come from the graft donor.

This chain joins TRBV9 and TRBJ1-2, with a possible D match to TRBD1 (6 bases). Trimming took 0 bases from V and 4 from J, leaving 13 bases between them. The CDR3 loop spans 15 amino acids. Per the germline V gene, CDR1 is SGDLS and CDR2 is YYNGEE. The CDR3: CASSVEGQPFYGYTF. DNA of the CDR3: TGTGCCAGCAGCGTAGAAGGACAGCCTTTCTATGGCTACACCTTC.

The rearrangement links TRBV7-6 to TRBJ2-2; 9 bases line up with TRBD1. V was clipped by 6 bases and J by 7 bases; unmatched bases: 3. CDR3 size: 13 residues. The germline V gene has CDR1 SGHVS and CDR2 FNYEAQ. The chain's CDR3 is CASSTGGIGELFF. The CDR3 region has the DNA TGTGCCAGCAGTACAGGGGGCATCGGGGAGCTGTTTTTT.

This clonotype was picked up a small number of times. The J gene is TRBJ2-1, the V gene TRBV7-2, with TRBD2 identical over 12 bases. V lost 2 bases to trimming and J lost 9 bases; unmatched junction nucleotides: 8. CDR1 and CDR2 from the germline V gene are SGHTA and FQGNSA. This CDR3 spans 16 amino acids. In nucleotides, the CDR3 is TGTGCCAGCAGCTTAAGGGCTAGCGGGGGGGCCGTTGAGCAGTTCTTC. Protein sequence: CASSLRASGGAVEQFF.

The chain couples TRBV29-1 to TRBJ2-1; maybe TRBD1 (6 bases). The germline CDR1 and CDR2 sequences are SQVTM and ANQGSEA. This CDR3 is built from 13 residues. V was cut by 7 bases and J by 5 bases, with 15 bases left in between. For the CDR3, the DNA is TGCAGCGGCAGGGGTCGGATTAACAATGAGCAGTTCTTC. As protein: CSGRGRINNEQFF.

This rearrangement joins TRBV30 to TRBJ2-1; weak D call: TRBD1 (6 bases). This CDR3 contains 15 residues. Trimming stripped 2 bases from V and 4 bases from J, with 15 bases between. Germline V gives CDR1 GTSNPN, CDR2 SVGIG (reference sequence). The CDR3 protein is CAWSHRVSFYNEQFF. In DNA form, the CDR3 reads TGTGCCTGGAGTCACAGGGTATCATTTTACAATGAGCAGTTCTTC.

The sample holds a few counts of this clonotype. The chain carries TRBV5-1 and TRBJ2-5; D is unresolved. Germline V gene sequence: CDR1 SGHRS, CDR2 YFSETQ. The CDR3 covers 11 residues. The V and J ends lost 4 bases and 3 bases respectively, with 4 bases between them. As DNA, the CDR3 is TGCGCCAGCAGCAAAAAAGAGACCCAGTACTTC. It yields the protein CASSKKETQYF.

The V call is TRBV4-1, the J call TRBJ2-1; 10 bases are a match to TRBD1. The CDR3 covers 15 residues. Germline CDR1 is MGHRA and CDR2 is YSYEKL. V trimming: 3 bases; J trimming: 3 bases; junction bases outside the gene matches: 2. The CDR3 reads CASSQRTGGYNEQFF. The CDR3 nucleotides read TGCGCCAGCAGCCAGCGGACAGGGGGCTACAATGAGCAGTTCTTC.

The chain recombines TRBV5-1 with TRBJ2-7, with a possible D match to TRBD2 (6 bases). The germline V gene encodes CDR1 SGHRS and CDR2 YFSETQ. V lost 2 bases and J 9 bases, leaving 18 bases between the germline ends. CDR3 size: 14 residues. CDR3 in amino acids: CASSLRTNLGGQYF. The CDR3 nucleotides are TGCGCCAGCAGCTTAAGGACTAATCTGGGAGGGCAGTACTTC.

This clonotype was seen only a few times. The chain links TRBV10-3 to TRBJ2-1, with TRBD2 identical over 10 bases. There are 14 residues in the CDR3. In germline, CDR1 is ENHRY, CDR2 SYGVKD. V shed 10 bases and J 2 bases; nucleotides not matched to a gene: 5. Here the CDR3 reads CATSSGRTYNEQFF. As DNA, the CDR3 is TGTGCCACTTCTAGCGGGAGAACCTACAATGAGCAGTTCTTC.

This clonotype showed up many times. The rearrangement uses TRBV7-2 and TRBJ2-7; perhaps D is TRBD1 or TRBD2 (5 bases each). Trimming removed 1 base from V and 3 bases from J, with 7 bases in between. CDR1 and CDR2 (germline): SGHTA, FQGNSA. This CDR3 spans 13 amino acids. The CDR3 DNA reads TGTGCCAGCAGCTTAGAGGGACGCTACGAGCAGTACTTC. Translation: CASSLEGRYEQYF.

The chain links TRBV3-1 to TRBJ2-5, with TRBD2 as a possible D gene (6 bases). The V gene lost 3 bases and the J gene lost 5 bases, with 28 bases spanning the gap. The CDR3 totals 19 residues. Germline V gene sequence: CDR1 LGHDT, CDR2 YNNKEL (reference sequence). Here the CDR3 reads CASSHWWTFPGGQAETQYF. The CDR3 DNA reads as TGTGCCAGCAGCCATTGGTGGACCTTCCCTGGAGGGCAGGCGGAGACCCAGTACTTC.